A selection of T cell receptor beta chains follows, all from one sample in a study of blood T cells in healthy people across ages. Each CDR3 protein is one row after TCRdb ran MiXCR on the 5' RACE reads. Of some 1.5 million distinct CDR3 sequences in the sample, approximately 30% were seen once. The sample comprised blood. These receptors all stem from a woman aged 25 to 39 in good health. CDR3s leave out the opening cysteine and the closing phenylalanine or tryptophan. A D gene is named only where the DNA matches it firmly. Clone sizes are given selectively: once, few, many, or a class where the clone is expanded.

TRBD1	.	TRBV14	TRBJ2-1	ASSLVRQGPYNEQF
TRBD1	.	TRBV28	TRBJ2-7	ASSYAGGRAEQY
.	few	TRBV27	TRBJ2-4	ASHSAIAKNIQY
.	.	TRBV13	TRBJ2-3	ASSDHRELNGPSTQY
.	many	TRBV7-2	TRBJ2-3	ASSRNVGDTQY
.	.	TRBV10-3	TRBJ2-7	AISEMVVTKPYEQY
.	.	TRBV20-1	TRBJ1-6	SARDRIQGYNSPLH
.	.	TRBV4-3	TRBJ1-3	ASSQDALLWGNTIY
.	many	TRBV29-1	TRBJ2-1	SVENGVPF
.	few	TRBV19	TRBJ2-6	ASSIVVDSGANVLT
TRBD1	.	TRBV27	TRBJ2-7	TSRSPTGPSLGQY
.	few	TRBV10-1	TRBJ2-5	ASSEPPHQQY
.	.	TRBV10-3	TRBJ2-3	AISERSEGDTQY
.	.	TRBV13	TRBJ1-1	ASSFGVETEAF